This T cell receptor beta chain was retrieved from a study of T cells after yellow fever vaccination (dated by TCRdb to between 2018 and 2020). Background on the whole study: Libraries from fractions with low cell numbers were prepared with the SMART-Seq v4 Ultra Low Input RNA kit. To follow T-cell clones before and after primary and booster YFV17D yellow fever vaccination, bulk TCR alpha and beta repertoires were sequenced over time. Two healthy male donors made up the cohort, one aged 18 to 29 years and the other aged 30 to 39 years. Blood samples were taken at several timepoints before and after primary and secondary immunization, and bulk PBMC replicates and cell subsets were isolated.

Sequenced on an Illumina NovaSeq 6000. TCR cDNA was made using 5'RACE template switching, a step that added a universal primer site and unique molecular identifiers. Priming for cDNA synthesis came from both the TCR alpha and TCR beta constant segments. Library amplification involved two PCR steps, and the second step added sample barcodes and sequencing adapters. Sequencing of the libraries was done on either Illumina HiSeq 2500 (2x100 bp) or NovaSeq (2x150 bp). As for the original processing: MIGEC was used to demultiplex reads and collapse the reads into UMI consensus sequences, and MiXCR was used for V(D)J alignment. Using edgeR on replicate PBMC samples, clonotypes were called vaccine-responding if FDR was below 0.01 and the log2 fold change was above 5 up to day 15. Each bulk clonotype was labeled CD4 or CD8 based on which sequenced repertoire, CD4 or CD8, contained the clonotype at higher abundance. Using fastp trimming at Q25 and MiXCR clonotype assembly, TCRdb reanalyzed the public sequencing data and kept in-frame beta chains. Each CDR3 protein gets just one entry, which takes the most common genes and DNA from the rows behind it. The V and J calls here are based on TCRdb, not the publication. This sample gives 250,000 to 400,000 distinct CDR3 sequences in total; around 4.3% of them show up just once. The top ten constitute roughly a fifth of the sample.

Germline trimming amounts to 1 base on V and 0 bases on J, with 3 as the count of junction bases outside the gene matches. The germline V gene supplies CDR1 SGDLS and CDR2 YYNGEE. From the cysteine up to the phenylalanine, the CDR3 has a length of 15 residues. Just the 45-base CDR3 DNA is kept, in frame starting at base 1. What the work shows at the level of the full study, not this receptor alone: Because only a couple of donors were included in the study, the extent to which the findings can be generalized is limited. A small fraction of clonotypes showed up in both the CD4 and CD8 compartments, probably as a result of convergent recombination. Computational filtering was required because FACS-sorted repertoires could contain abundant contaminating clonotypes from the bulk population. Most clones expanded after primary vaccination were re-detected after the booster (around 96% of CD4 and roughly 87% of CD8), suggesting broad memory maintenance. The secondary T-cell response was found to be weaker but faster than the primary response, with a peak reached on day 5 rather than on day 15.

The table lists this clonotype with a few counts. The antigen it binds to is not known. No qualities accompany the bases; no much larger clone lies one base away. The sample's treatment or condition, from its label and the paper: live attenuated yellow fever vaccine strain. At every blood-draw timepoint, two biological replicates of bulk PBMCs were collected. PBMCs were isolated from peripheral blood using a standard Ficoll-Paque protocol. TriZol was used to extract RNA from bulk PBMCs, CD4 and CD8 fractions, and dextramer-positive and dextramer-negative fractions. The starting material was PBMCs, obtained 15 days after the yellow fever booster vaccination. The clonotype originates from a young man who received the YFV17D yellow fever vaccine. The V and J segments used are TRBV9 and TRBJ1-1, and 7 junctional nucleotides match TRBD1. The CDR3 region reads CASSVSTGVNTEAFF. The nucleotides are TGTGCCAGCAGCGTATCAACAGGGGTGAACACTGAAGCTTTCTTT. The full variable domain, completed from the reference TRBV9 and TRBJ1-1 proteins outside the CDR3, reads DSGVTQTPKHLITATGQRVTLRCSPRSGDLSVYWYQQSLDQGLQFLIQYYNGEERAKGNILERFSAQQFPDLHSELNLSSLELGDSALYFCASSVSTGVNTEAFFGQGTRLTVV.